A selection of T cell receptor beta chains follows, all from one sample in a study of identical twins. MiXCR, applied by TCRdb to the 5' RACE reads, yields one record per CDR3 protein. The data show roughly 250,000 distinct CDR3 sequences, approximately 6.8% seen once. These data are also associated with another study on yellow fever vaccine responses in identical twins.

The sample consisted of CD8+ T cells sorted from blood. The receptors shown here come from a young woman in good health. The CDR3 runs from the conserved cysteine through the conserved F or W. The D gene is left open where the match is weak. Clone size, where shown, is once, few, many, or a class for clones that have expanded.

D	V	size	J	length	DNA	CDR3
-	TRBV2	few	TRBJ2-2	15	TGTGCCAGCAGTGCCTACCACCAGGGCGCCGGGGAGCTGTTTTTT	CASSAYHQGAGELFF
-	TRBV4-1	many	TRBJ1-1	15	TGCGCCAGCAGCCAAGAAACGGGGATTAAGACTGAAGCTTTCTTT	CASSQETGIKTEAFF
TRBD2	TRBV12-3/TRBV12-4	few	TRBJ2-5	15	TGTGCCAGCAGTTTGGGACTAGCGGTCCAAGAGACCCAGTACTTC	CASSLGLAVQETQYF
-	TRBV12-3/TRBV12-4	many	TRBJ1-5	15	TGTGCCAGCAGTTTGGAGGGGGGGAGCAATCAGCCCCAGCATTTT	CASSLEGGSNQPQHF
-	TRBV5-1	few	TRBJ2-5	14	TGCGCCAGCAGCTTGGGGGCCTACCAAGAGACCCAGTACTTC	CASSLGAYQETQYF
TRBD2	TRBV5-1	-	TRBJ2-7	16	TGCGCCAGCAGCTTGGATGGACTAGCGGCCTCCTACGAGCAGTACTTC	CASSLDGLAASYEQYF
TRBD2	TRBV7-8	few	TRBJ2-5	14	TGTGCCAGCAGCCTAGCGGGAGTGGGGGAGACCCAGTACTTC	CASSLAGVGETQYF
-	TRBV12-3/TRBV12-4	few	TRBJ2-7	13	TGTGCCAGCAGTTTAGGGGACAACTACGAGCAGTACTTC	CASSLGDNYEQYF
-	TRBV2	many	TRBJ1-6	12	TGTGCCAGCAGCTGGGGGTTGTCACCCCTCCACTTT	CASSWGLSPLHF
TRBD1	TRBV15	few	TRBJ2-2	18	TGTGCCACCAGCAGAACGCCCGGACAGGGACGGAACACCGGGGAGCTGTTTTTT	CATSRTPGQGRNTGELFF
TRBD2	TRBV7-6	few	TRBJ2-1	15	TGTGCCAGCAGCCGAAGCGGGAGGGCCTCGAATGAGCAGTTCTTC	CASSRSGRASNEQFF
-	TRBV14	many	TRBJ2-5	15	TGTGCCAGCAGCCAAGATAGATTGTCGGGGGAGACCCAGTACTTC	CASSQDRLSGETQYF
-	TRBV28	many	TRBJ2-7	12	TGTGCCAGCTCAAACAGCGGCTACGAGCAGTACTTC	CASSNSGYEQYF
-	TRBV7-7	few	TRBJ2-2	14	TGTGCCAGCAGCTTCAATATGGGGACCGGGGAGCTGTTTTTT	CASSFNMGTGELFF
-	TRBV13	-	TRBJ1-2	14	TGTGCCAGCAGCTTAGAGCAGGGAAGTGGTGGCTACACCTTC	CASSLEQGSGGYTF
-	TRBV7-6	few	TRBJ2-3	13	TGTGCCAGCAGCTTAGCGGACGAAGATACGCAGTATTTT	CASSLADEDTQYF
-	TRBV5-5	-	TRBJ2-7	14	TGTGCCAGCAGCTTGGCCCGGCAGGGGAGTGAGCAGTACTTC	CASSLARQGSEQYF
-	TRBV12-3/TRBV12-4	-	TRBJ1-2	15	TGTGCCAGCAGTTTTACTCATTCTACTAACTATGGCTACACCTTC	CASSFTHSTNYGYTF
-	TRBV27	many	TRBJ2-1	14	TGTGCCAGCAGTTTATCAGGGGCCTACAATGAGCAGTTCTTC	CASSLSGAYNEQFF
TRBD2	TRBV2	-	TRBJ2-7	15	TGTGCCAGCAGTGATATCCTAGCGGGGCACTACGAGCAGTACTTC	CASSDILAGHYEQYF
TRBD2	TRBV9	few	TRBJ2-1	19	TGTGCCAGCAGCGTAACCGCGTTGCTAGCGGGATCAGCCTACAATGAGCAGTTCTTC	CASSVTALLAGSAYNEQFF
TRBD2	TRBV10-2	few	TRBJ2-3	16	TGCGCCAGCAGTGAGTGGACTAGCGGGAGTGCAGATACGCAGTATTTT	CASSEWTSGSADTQYF
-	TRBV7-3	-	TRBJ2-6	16	TGTGCCAGCAGCGGGGCGGGCCCGTCTGGGGCCAACGTCCTGACTTTC	CASSGAGPSGANVLTF
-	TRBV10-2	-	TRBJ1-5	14	TGCGCCAGCAGTAATGGGGGTGGTAATCAGCCCCAGCATTTT	CASSNGGGNQPQHF